The 19 T cell receptor beta chains reported below all come from one sample, sequenced in a study of blood T cell repertoires in COVID-19. Repertoires were generated with immunoSEQ multiplex PCR, while TCRdb's copy carries only in-frame clones and drops some. The profile shows approximately 260,000 clones, approximately 90% of them singletons. Sequenced input: peripheral blood. The receptor set was obtained from a man in his sixties who had recovered from COVID-19.

The chain couples TRBV11-3 to TRBJ2-3; perhaps TRBD1 as D (5 bases). The CDR3 totals 16 residues. The V end lost 6 bases, the J end lost 0 bases, and 16 bases lay between the germline ends. Germline CDR1 reads SGHNT; CDR2 reads YENEEA. CDR3 region: CASSFRGQVSTDTQYF. CDR3 in DNA: TGTGCCAGCAGTTTTAGGGGTCAGGTGAGCACAGATACGCAGTATTTT.

This chain joins TRBV5-4 and TRBJ1-5; 9 nucleotides align to TRBD1. This CDR3 comprises 15 residues. V lost 7 bases, J lost 3 bases, and 8 bases stayed unmatched. Per germline, CDR1 SGHNT and CDR2 YYREEE (reference sequence). CDR3 residues: CASLSGQGDNQPQHF. The CDR3 DNA sequence: TGTGCCAGCCTATCGGGACAGGGCGACAATCAGCCCCAGCATTTT.

This clone was seen more than once but under ten times. Different DNA sequences within this sample yield the same CDR3. This chain links TRBV18 with TRBJ2-7, with D possibly matching TRBD2 (6 bases). V lost 3 bases and J 5 bases, leaving 11 bases between the germline ends. The CDR3 is made up of 13 amino acids. CDR1 KGHSH and CDR2 LQKENI come from the germline V gene. CDR3 region: CASSPGGRNEQYV. The CDR3 DNA follows: TGTGCCAGCTCACCCGGGGGTCGAAACGAGCAGTACGTC.

Only a few counts were recorded for this clone. The gene calls are TRBV13 and TRBJ1-5; D is uncertain. This CDR3 is 18 amino acids long. Trimming stripped 0 bases from V and 0 bases from J, with 15 bases between. Germline CDR1 is PRHDT and CDR2 is FYEKMQ (reference sequence). Here the CDR3 DNA reads TGTGCCAGCAGCTTAGGCCTTGAGGGAACCGGTAGCAATCAGCCCCAGCATTTT. Its protein product is CASSLGLEGTGSNQPQHF.

This clone was seen just once. The genes are TRBV7-2 and TRBJ2-1; TRBD2 matches 10 bases. CDR1 and CDR2 (germline): SGHTA, FQGNSA. This CDR3 comprises 16 residues. V lost 0 bases to trimming and J lost 6 bases; unmatched junction nucleotides: 5. CDR3: CASSLARLAGANEQFF. The CDR3, as DNA: TGTGCCAGCAGCTTAGCGAGGCTAGCGGGGGCCAATGAGCAGTTCTTC. The full variable domain, with the rest looked up from reference TRBV7-2 and TRBJ2-1, is GAGVSQSPSNKVTEKGKDVELRCDPISGHTALYWYRQSLGQGLEFLIYFQGNSAPDKSGLPSDRFSAERTGGSVSTLTIQRTQQEDSAVYLCASSLARLAGANEQFFGPGTRLTVL.

The gene calls are TRBV5-1 and TRBJ2-5, with TRBD2 identical over 9 bases. Losses at the gene ends were 0 bases for V and 4 bases for J; bases not matched to a gene: 7. The CDR3 has 16 amino acids. Germline CDR1 and CDR2: SGHRS and YFSETQ. CDR3 region: CASSLVGGGAGETQYF. The CDR3 region has the DNA TGCGCCAGCAGCTTGGTCGGCGGGGGGGCGGGAGAGACCCAGTACTTC.

In DNA form, the CDR3 reads TGTGCCTGGAGTCCCCAGGTATTTGAAAAACTGTTTTTT. Translating it yields CAWSPQVFEKLFF. The gene calls are TRBV30 and TRBJ1-4; D is undetermined. V lost 2 bases and J 7 bases, leaving 11 bases between the germline ends. CDR1 is GTSNPN and CDR2 is SVGIG in the germline V gene (reference sequence). This CDR3 has 13 amino acids.

This chain connects TRBV18 to TRBJ2-5, with 11 bases fitting TRBD2. J gave up 6 bases and V 4 bases, and 7 bases lay outside the gene matches. CDR1 is KGHSH and CDR2 is LQKENI in the germline V gene. This CDR3 spans 15 amino acids. The CDR3 DNA reads TGTGCCAGCTCACTAGCGGGGGGGCCAATGAAGACCCAGTACTTC. This gives the protein CASSLAGGPMKTQYF.

The V and J genes are TRBV28 and TRBJ1-5; 8 bases agree with TRBD1. V shed 4 bases, J shed 5 bases, and the junction held 10 bases outside the gene matches. The CDR3 is 16 amino acids. In germline, CDR1 is MDHEN, CDR2 SYDVKM. In DNA, the CDR3 is TGTGCCAGCAGTTCTATACAGGGGGTCCGCGATCAGCCCCAGCATTTT. Protein sequence: CASSSIQGVRDQPQHF.

The table lists this clone with a few counts. The chain employs TRBV7-6 and TRBJ2-2, with a weak D call TRBD2 (6 bases). Per the germline V gene, CDR1 is SGHVS and CDR2 is FNYEAQ. The CDR3 consists of 17 residues. Trimming took off 3 bases at V and 8 bases at J, with 22 bases between the two ends. The CDR3 coding sequence is TGTGCCAGCAGCTTCGGAGGGGTGGACTTGAACGGAGGGGAGCTGTTTTTT. Its translation: CASSFGGVDLNGGELFF.

The chain carries TRBV14 and TRBJ1-6; 8 bases align to TRBD1. The CDR3 loop spans 16 amino acids. Germline CDR1 and CDR2: SGHDN and FVKESK. V was pared by 2 bases and J by 9 bases, with 9 bases of the junction left unmatched. The CDR3 spells CASSQPGQGKTSPLHF. The CDR3 region has the DNA TGTGCCAGCAGCCAACCCGGACAGGGAAAAACTTCACCCCTCCACTTT. Combining the CDR3 with reference TRBV14 and TRBJ1-6 gives the whole variable domain EAGVTQFPSHSVIEKGQTVTLRCDPISGHDNLYWYRRVMGKEIKFLLHFVKESKQDESGMPNNRFLAERTGGTYSTLKVQPAELEDSGVYFCASSQPGQGKTSPLHFGNGTRLTVT.

The CDR3 region has the DNA TGTGCCAGCAGCTTAGAATTGAGGACAGGAACTTACTATGGCTACACCTTC. It yields the protein CASSLELRTGTYYGYTF. V gene TRBV7-4 combines with J gene TRBJ1-2; TRBD1 matches at 7 bases. Germline lookup yields CDR1 SGHVT and CDR2 SQSDAQ. Losses at the gene ends were 1 base for V and 3 bases for J; bases not matched to a gene: 11. This CDR3 has 17 amino acids.

CDR3 nucleotide sequence: TGTGCCAGCAGCGAGCAAGGACTAGCGGGGGGGCCCCAAGATACGCAGTATTTT. Translation: CASSEQGLAGGPQDTQYF. The chain couples TRBV5-4 to TRBJ2-3, with 15 nucleotides matching TRBD2. Germline V gene lookup returns CDR1 SGHNT and CDR2 YYREEE (reference sequence). This CDR3 is built from 18 residues. With 4 bases clipped from V and 5 bases from J, the junction kept 11 bases outside the gene matches.

The V gene is TRBV29-1, the J gene TRBJ1-2; no firm D call. The CDR3 length is 17 residues. V lost 2 bases, J lost 0 bases, and 19 bases lay in between. Germline CDR1 reads SQVTM; CDR2 reads ANQGSEA. The CDR3 spells CSVELPGSGRSNYGYTF. CDR3 coding DNA: TGCAGCGTTGAACTCCCAGGCAGCGGAAGGTCTAACTATGGCTACACCTTC. Full variable domain (outside the CDR3, taken from reference TRBV29-1 and TRBJ1-2): SAVISQKPSRDICQRGTSLTIQCQVDSQVTMMFWYRQQPGQSLTLIATANQGSEATYESGFVIDKFPISRPNLTFSTLTVSNMSPEDSSIYLCSVELPGSGRSNYGYTFGSGTRLTVV.

V usage is TRBV6-5 and J usage is TRBJ1-1; D gene uncertain. Trimming left V 7 bases short and J 11 bases short, with 14 bases between. This CDR3 has 11 residues. Germline CDR1 and CDR2: MNHEY and SVGAGI. The CDR3 DNA reads TGTGCCAGCATCAAGGGAGAGTCGGCTTTCTTT. Translated, it gives CASIKGESAFF.

The chain employs TRBV7-6 and TRBJ1-6; perhaps TRBD1 as D (5 bases). CDR1 and CDR2 (germline): SGHVS, FNYEAQ. V lost 5 bases to trimming and J lost 0 bases, with 14 bases between them. The CDR3 is 17 amino acids. This chain's CDR3 is CASSPSTASSYNSPLHF. The CDR3 nucleotides are TGTGCCAGCAGCCCCTCGACAGCGAGCTCCTATAATTCACCCCTCCACTTT. The full variable domain, with the rest looked up from reference TRBV7-6 and TRBJ1-6, is GAGVSQSPRYKVTKRGQDVALRCDPISGHVSLYWYRQALGQGPEFLTYFNYEAQQDKSGLPNDRFSAERPEGSISTLTIQRTEQRDSAMYRCASSPSTASSYNSPLHFGNGTRLTVT.

This clone was picked up a small number of times. The CDR3 region has the DNA TGTGCCAGCAGACTGCCACAGAACTACGAGCAGTACTTC. Amino acid sequence: CASRLPQNYEQYF. J is TRBJ2-7 and V is TRBV6-1; D gene unclear. V lost 6 bases to trimming and J lost 3 bases, with 12 bases between them. The germline V gene has CDR1 MNHNS and CDR2 SASEGT. CDR3 length equals 13 residues.

This sequence joins TRBV2 and TRBJ1-6, with D uncertain. The germline V and J ends were trimmed by 6 bases and 7 bases, with 13 bases remaining between them. Germline V gene sequence: CDR1 SNHLY, CDR2 FYNNEI. CDR3 length: 14 residues. The CDR3 coding sequence is TGTGCCAGCAGGGAGAGGGTCGGGAATTCACCCCTCCACTTT. Protein: CASRERVGNSPLHF.

The V call is TRBV5-8, the J call TRBJ1-5; 9 bases are shared with TRBD1. The CDR3 has 18 residues. The germline V gene encodes CDR1 SGHTS and CDR2 YDEGEE. The junction had 9 bases not matched to a gene; V was cut back by 0 bases and J by 2 bases. Here the CDR3 reads CASSLEVGTGMGNQPQHF. CDR3 DNA sequence: TGTGCCAGCAGCTTGGAAGTTGGGACAGGGATGGGCAATCAGCCCCAGCATTTT.